The rows below give T cell receptor beta chains drawn from one sample of a study of blood T cell repertoires in COVID-19. Data came from immunoSEQ multiplex PCR; TCRdb stores just in-frame clones and leaves some out. Of roughly 260,000 clones listed, roughly 85% are singletons. The sequenced sample was PBMCs or T cells enriched from blood (not recorded which). These receptors were obtained from a woman aged 50 to 60 who had recovered from COVID-19. Each CDR3 is given with its conserved first and last residue. The order of the fields is J gene, V gene, clone size, D gene, CDR3 protein, CDR3 DNA. D genes are given only for firm matches. Size tells how often a clone was seen (once, few, many) or the class of an expanded clone, and some rows leave it out.

J gene: TRBJ2-1
V gene: TRBV7-9
clone size: -
D gene: -
CDR3 protein: CASSFRQWAEDSDEQFF
CDR3 DNA: TGTGCCAGCAGCTTTCGTCAGTGGGCCGAGGATAGCGATGAGCAGTTCTTC

J gene: TRBJ2-6
V gene: TRBV24-1
clone size: -
D gene: -
CDR3 protein: CATSDFGGRAGGANVLTF
CDR3 DNA: TGTGCCACCAGTGATTTTGGGGGCAGGGCTGGTGGGGCCAACGTCCTGACTTTC

J gene: TRBJ2-1
V gene: TRBV3-1/TRBV3-2
clone size: -
D gene: TRBD2
CDR3 protein: CASSQEGREGRNEQFF
CDR3 DNA: TGTGCCAGCAGCCAAGAGGGGAGGGAGGGGCGTAATGAGCAGTTCTTC

J gene: TRBJ1-6
V gene: TRBV4-2
clone size: -
D gene: -
CDR3 protein: CASSQVGRGNSPLHF
CDR3 DNA: TGTGCCAGCAGCCAAGTCGGACGGGGGAATTCACCCCTCCACTTT

J gene: TRBJ2-2
V gene: TRBV7-9
clone size: few
D gene: -
CDR3 protein: CASSLAGRGNTGELFF
CDR3 DNA: TGTGCCAGCAGCTTAGCGGGCAGGGGGAACACCGGGGAGCTGTTTTTT

J gene: TRBJ1-1
V gene: TRBV24-1
clone size: -
D gene: -
CDR3 protein: CATSDSGGVSTEAFF
CDR3 DNA: TGTGCCACCAGTGATTCGGGGGGCGTTAGCACTGAAGCTTTCTTT

J gene: TRBJ1-1
V gene: TRBV5-1
clone size: -
D gene: -
CDR3 protein: CASSLVVSGRDEAFF
CDR3 DNA: TGCGCCAGCAGCTTGGTCGTGTCAGGGCGGGATGAAGCTTTCTTT

J gene: TRBJ1-3
V gene: TRBV9
clone size: -
D gene: -
CDR3 protein: CASSSGVGEGLGNTIYF
CDR3 DNA: TGTGCCAGCAGCTCAGGGGTCGGAGAAGGACTTGGAAACACCATATATTTT

J gene: TRBJ2-7
V gene: TRBV19
clone size: -
D gene: TRBD1
CDR3 protein: CASSIATPGQGYEQYF
CDR3 DNA: TGTGCCAGTAGTATAGCCACCCCGGGACAGGGCTACGAGCAGTACTTC

J gene: TRBJ1-5
V gene: TRBV18
clone size: -
D gene: -
CDR3 protein: CASSPPSQPQHF
CDR3 DNA: TGTGCCAGCTCACCACCTAGTCAGCCCCAGCATTTT

J gene: TRBJ2-7
V gene: TRBV5-6
clone size: -
D gene: -
CDR3 protein: CASGIEYGQNEQYF
CDR3 DNA: TGTGCCAGCGGAATTGAATACGGACAGAACGAGCAGTACTTC

J gene: TRBJ2-1
V gene: TRBV25-1
clone size: -
D gene: -
CDR3 protein: CASSDLTGLPHNEQFF
CDR3 DNA: TGTGCCAGCAGTGATCTAACAGGGCTACCCCACAATGAGCAGTTCTTC

J gene: TRBJ2-5
V gene: TRBV5-1
clone size: -
D gene: TRBD1
CDR3 protein: CASSLTGTAQETQYF
CDR3 DNA: TGCGCCAGCAGCCTGACCGGGACAGCTCAAGAGACCCAGTACTTC

J gene: TRBJ1-4
V gene: TRBV6-5
clone size: -
D gene: -
CDR3 protein: CASSYGRSNEKLFF
CDR3 DNA: TGTGCCAGCAGTTACGGGAGATCTAATGAAAAACTGTTTTTT

J gene: TRBJ2-1
V gene: TRBV19
clone size: once
D gene: TRBD2
CDR3 protein: CASSILGSGLAAYNEQFF
CDR3 DNA: TGTGCCAGTAGTATATTGGGGTCGGGACTAGCGGCTTACAATGAGCAGTTCTTC

J gene: TRBJ2-5
V gene: TRBV18
clone size: -
D gene: TRBD1
CDR3 protein: CASSPLQGAQETQYF
CDR3 DNA: TGTGCCAGCTCACCACTACAGGGGGCCCAGGAGACCCAGTACTTC

J gene: TRBJ2-3
V gene: TRBV7-2
clone size: -
D gene: -
CDR3 protein: CASSSRGGRGTDTQYF
CDR3 DNA: TGTGCCAGCAGCTCACGGGGAGGTAGGGGCACAGATACGCAGTATTTT

J gene: TRBJ2-7
V gene: TRBV7-9
clone size: -
D gene: -
CDR3 protein: CASSDTTGLLYEQYF
CDR3 DNA: TGTGCCAGCAGCGACACAACGGGACTCCTCTACGAGCAGTACTTC

J gene: TRBJ2-5
V gene: TRBV3-1/TRBV3-2
clone size: -
D gene: -
CDR3 protein: CASSQGGGRETQYF
CDR3 DNA: TGTGCCAGCAGCCAAGGGGGAGGAAGGGAGACCCAGTACTTC

J gene: TRBJ2-3
V gene: TRBV21-1
clone size: -
D gene: -
CDR3 protein: CASRTGDPTDTQYF
CDR3 DNA: TGTGCCAGCAGGACGGGAGACCCCACAGATACGCAGTATTTT

J gene: TRBJ2-5
V gene: TRBV5-1
clone size: -
D gene: -
CDR3 protein: CASSPAHRTQETQYF
CDR3 DNA: TGCGCCAGCAGCCCCGCTCACCGAACACAAGAGACCCAGTACTTC

J gene: TRBJ2-1
V gene: TRBV10-3
clone size: -
D gene: TRBD2
CDR3 protein: CAISESTSGSLAEQFF
CDR3 DNA: TGTGCCATCAGTGAGTCGACTAGCGGGAGTTTGGCTGAGCAGTTCTTC

J gene: TRBJ2-7
V gene: TRBV5-1
clone size: -
D gene: TRBD2
CDR3 protein: CASSTLAGGLTYEQYF
CDR3 DNA: TGCGCCAGCAGCACCTTAGCGGGAGGGCTGACCTACGAGCAGTACTTC

J gene: TRBJ1-5
V gene: TRBV19
clone size: -
D gene: -
CDR3 protein: CASSIVVGDNQPQHF
CDR3 DNA: TGTGCCAGTAGTATAGTCGTCGGGGATAATCAGCCCCAGCATTTT

J gene: TRBJ2-7
V gene: TRBV7-6
clone size: -
D gene: TRBD2
CDR3 protein: CASSLGTGLAGFPYEQYF
CDR3 DNA: TGTGCCAGCAGCTTAGGAACGGGACTAGCGGGATTCCCCTACGAGCAGTACTTC

J gene: TRBJ2-6
V gene: TRBV28
clone size: few
D gene: -
CDR3 protein: CASSLSSDYASGANVLTF
CDR3 DNA: TGTGCCAGCAGTTTATCGTCCGACTATGCGTCTGGGGCCAACGTCCTGACTTTC

J gene: TRBJ2-7
V gene: TRBV10-3
clone size: -
D gene: TRBD1
CDR3 protein: CAIQTNRDRVKQYF
CDR3 DNA: TGTGCCATCCAAACTAACCGGGACAGGGTTAAGCAGTACTTC

J gene: TRBJ1-1
V gene: TRBV7-6
clone size: -
D gene: -
CDR3 protein: CASTGGAVNMNTEAFF
CDR3 DNA: TGTGCCAGCACCGGGGGGGCAGTGAACATGAACACTGAAGCTTTCTTT

J gene: TRBJ2-1
V gene: TRBV11-3
clone size: few
D gene: -
CDR3 protein: CASSPDLSSYNEQFF
CDR3 DNA: TGTGCCAGCAGCCCTGATTTGAGCTCCTACAATGAGCAGTTCTTC

J gene: TRBJ2-1
V gene: TRBV27
clone size: -
D gene: -
CDR3 protein: CASSPLALPYNEQFF
CDR3 DNA: TGTGCCAGCAGTCCCCTAGCGCTACCCTACAATGAGCAGTTCTTC

J gene: TRBJ1-1
V gene: TRBV9
clone size: -
D gene: TRBD1
CDR3 protein: CASSVMTGGATEAFF
CDR3 DNA: TGTGCCAGCAGCGTTATGACAGGGGGGGCCACTGAAGCTTTCTTT

J gene: TRBJ1-1
V gene: TRBV7-9
clone size: -
D gene: -
CDR3 protein: CASSNRQGMNTEAFF
CDR3 DNA: TGTGCCAGCAGCAACCGGCAGGGGATGAACACTGAAGCTTTCTTT

J gene: TRBJ2-1
V gene: TRBV28
clone size: -
D gene: -
CDR3 protein: CASSSRVTHRHNEQFF
CDR3 DNA: TGTGCCAGCAGTTCCCGGGTCACCCACCGACACAATGAGCAGTTCTTC

J gene: TRBJ1-4
V gene: TRBV7-8
clone size: -
D gene: TRBD1
CDR3 protein: CASSSRTGGEEKLFF
CDR3 DNA: TGTGCCAGCAGCTCCCGGACAGGGGGTGAGGAAAAACTGTTTTTT

J gene: TRBJ2-3
V gene: TRBV27
clone size: few
D gene: -
CDR3 protein: CASSFLVDSSADTQYF
CDR3 DNA: TGTGCCAGCAGTTTTCTTGTGGATAGCAGCGCAGATACGCAGTATTTT

J gene: TRBJ1-4
V gene: TRBV28
clone size: -
D gene: -
CDR3 protein: CASIATGEGEKLFF
CDR3 DNA: TGTGCCAGCATTGCAACGGGAGAAGGTGAAAAACTGTTTTTT

J gene: TRBJ1-2
V gene: TRBV6-5
clone size: -
D gene: -
CDR3 protein: CASSRRNKETDYTF
CDR3 DNA: TGTGCCAGCAGCCGCCGAAACAAGGAGACTGACTACACCTTC

J gene: TRBJ2-7
V gene: TRBV7-9
clone size: -
D gene: TRBD1
CDR3 protein: CASSPGQGAIMDEQYF
CDR3 DNA: TGTGCCAGCAGTCCCGGACAGGGGGCAATCATGGACGAGCAGTACTTC

J gene: TRBJ1-5
V gene: TRBV27
clone size: -
D gene: TRBD1
CDR3 protein: CASNPVPQGGQPQHF
CDR3 DNA: TGTGCCAGCAATCCCGTACCACAGGGGGGTCAGCCCCAGCATTTT

J gene: TRBJ2-1
V gene: TRBV30
clone size: -
D gene: -
CDR3 protein: CAWSVRVERFYNEQFF
CDR3 DNA: TGTGCCTGGAGTGTACGGGTGGAAAGGTTTTACAATGAGCAGTTCTTC

J gene: TRBJ2-7
V gene: TRBV28
clone size: once
D gene: -
CDR3 protein: CASSLHLQVEGYEQYF
CDR3 DNA: TGTGCCAGCAGTTTACATTTACAGGTAGAAGGCTACGAGCAGTACTTC

J gene: TRBJ2-1
V gene: TRBV20-1
clone size: -
D gene: TRBD1
CDR3 protein: CSASTGVEQFF
CDR3 DNA: TGCAGTGCTAGTACAGGGGTTGAGCAGTTCTTC

J gene: TRBJ2-7
V gene: TRBV2
clone size: once
D gene: TRBD2
CDR3 protein: CASTGLAGGYDEQYF
CDR3 DNA: TGTGCCAGCACCGGGCTAGCGGGAGGGTACGACGAGCAGTACTTC

J gene: TRBJ2-3
V gene: TRBV5-1
clone size: -
D gene: -
CDR3 protein: CASSLSGEYGDTQYF
CDR3 DNA: TGCGCCAGCAGCCTTTCAGGGGAGTACGGAGATACGCAGTATTTT

J gene: TRBJ2-1
V gene: TRBV5-1
clone size: -
D gene: TRBD1
CDR3 protein: CASSFRRGSYNEQFF
CDR3 DNA: TGCGCCAGCAGCTTTCGCAGGGGGAGCTACAATGAGCAGTTCTTC